This T cell receptor (beta chain) was identified during a study of cytomegalovirus exposure and HLA in healthy donors (TCRdb year 2017). Turning to the overall study: An earlier analysis of approximately 640 of the donors reported approximately 300 Gb of sequence data and 120 million or so unique TCR beta sequences from approximately 180 million T cells. Roughly 300 gigabases of sequencing data and approximately 84 million unique TCR sequences were included in an early release covering 500 to 750 HLA-typed donors. The genetic ancestry cluster associated with self-reported Caucasian donors included roughly 84% of the 398 genotyped donors. The study aimed to test whether cataloging public T cell receptors could reveal signatures of past pathogen exposure. The study profiled the T cell repertoires of hundreds of subjects by immunosequencing and related them to cytomegalovirus serostatus. Along with the approximately 700-subject first cohort, a separate validation cohort of over 90 different subjects was used. High-throughput TCR immunosequencing, statistical association of individual TCRs with disease status, and machine learning were combined to predict cytomegalovirus infection status. In a later analysis, previously published TCR beta repertoires from more than 500 donors were re-analyzed and high-resolution HLA genotyping was added so that TCR occurrence patterns could be studied. Rather than using new phenotypic data, the later analysis identified candidate immune exposures from TCR beta sequences and from how often those sequences occurred across donors. In an earlier analysis of 587 of the donors, high-throughput TCR beta sequencing was used to judge whether each TCR beta V gene segment behaved as functional or pseudogenic. Alongside the repertoire data, information on donor age, sex, ethnicity and CMV serostatus was compiled. In a later genetic analysis, genome-wide SNP genotypes for about 55% of the 666 donors were used, and that subset was treated as a discovery cohort. Every repertoire in the discovery cohort had been generated on one and the same sequencing platform. HLA typing included class I and class II loci at four-digit resolution. Typing coverage differed by locus: A, B, C, DRB1 and DQB1 were typed in roughly 620-640 donors, DQA1 in about 500, DPA1 in 600 to 610, and DPB1 in about 450. Roughly 5 DR-DQ haplotypes were handled as single units for association and clustering, since linkage in the cohort was strong. On average, 235,054 unique TCR beta nucleotide sequences were sequenced per donor among some 420 genotyped donors of the cohort, with roughly 18% of those sequences being non-productive. Overall study results and their limits: The presence/absence analyses assumed that sequencing depth was roughly uniform across donors, and that assumption may not be true. When HLA alleles, especially DR and DQ, strongly co-occurred, TCR associations were difficult to assign to individual alleles. A later genetic analysis reported fewer N-insertions in productive TCRs among donors in an Asian-associated ancestry cluster than the roughly 670-donor mean. Because HLA typing was unavailable for some donors at each locus, only the typed subset was used in association tests. According to a later analysis, parvovirus B19, influenza, CMV and Epstein-Barr virus appeared linked to several top co-occurrence clusters. V-gene and J-gene trimming of TCR beta chains was associated with a missense DCLRE1C variant in a later genetic analysis, and the association was replicated in an independent cohort. The earlier analysis of about 600 of the donors excluded over 15 rarely observed V segments, including chromosome 9 orphons, because counts were too low. For the cohort, immune exposure information was limited to CMV serostatus. Only TCR beta chains were sequenced in this cohort, and the absence of alpha or paired-chain data limited detectable features. At a false discovery rate of 0.05, a later analysis linked 16,951 TCR beta sequences to specific HLA alleles. The 87-base-pair reads could not distinguish some IMGT-functional V segments, including TRBV6-2 and TRBV6-3, so those segments were excluded. Linkage disequilibrium might explain the correlated functional status among segregating V segments, but an unknown experimental factor could not be ruled out. According to a later analysis, TCR association rates differed among HLA loci, with DRB1 alleles showing the most associated TCRs and HLA-C alleles showing the fewest. It was suggested by the authors that the approach could potentially be generalized to other disease states and immunological phenotypes. A later analysis found that most CMV-associated TCR beta chains appeared HLA-restricted, with HLA associations seemingly driven largely by CMV exposure. A cluster of highly shared sequence variants was judged likely to be a technical artifact of the sequencing pipeline. A further reported finding was that TCR beta sequences accurately predicted the HLA-A and HLA-B alleles for most subjects in the first cohort. The classifier was reported to diagnose cytomegalovirus status with high specificity and sensitivity in both the original cohort and the validation cohort. The study gave a list of 150 to 200 TCR beta chains associated with cytomegalovirus. In a later analysis, HLA-associated TCR beta chains were found to be more clonally expanded and to have lower generation probabilities than equally common non-associated chains. Most TCR sequences were seen in very few donors, while some public TCRs were found in many individuals. In an earlier analysis of 587 of the donors, most TCR beta V segments were observed in productive rearrangements about 87% or about 30% of the time, broadly matching IMGT annotations. In vitro tests confirmed that three of the cytomegalovirus-associated TCR beta chains recognize cytomegalovirus antigens.

The cohort comprised some 730 healthy bone marrow donors. All cohort members were sampled while nominally healthy, although unrecorded immune exposures were likely present. The donor tested CMV seronegative, placing the donor among the 350 or so seronegative members of the cohort. Each donor provided a peripheral blood sample, and peripheral blood mononuclear cells were used for TCR beta sequencing. Genomic DNA extraction from the blood cell samples was performed with the Qiagen DNeasy Blood Extraction Kit. Library method: the immunoSEQ multiplex PCR assay. The multiplex PCR relied on a mix of 60 forward primers for TCR Vbeta segments and 13 reverse primers for TCR Jbeta segments. The CDR3 region of rearranged TCR beta genes was amplified from genomic DNA with a multiplex PCR assay. The amplified TCR beta libraries were sequenced on the Illumina HiSeq System as 87-base-pair reads. As for how the authors treated the data: A later analysis counted about 82 million unique TCR beta chains across the 500 to 850 repertoires, and around 9.9 million of these chains were shared by at least two donors. Raw reads were error-corrected and collapsed into unique sequences by a nearest-neighbor algorithm in which closely related sequences were merged to remove PCR and sequencing errors. V, D and J gene segments were assigned by aligning CDR3 sequences to IMGT reference sequences. For a sequence to be retained, a match of at least six nucleotides was required to both a V gene segment and a J gene segment. A rearrangement was called productive if the CDR3 had no stop codons and remained in frame with V and J, and every other rearrangement was called non-productive. Following IMGT convention, CDR3 was defined as the stretch from the second conserved V-encoded cysteine up to the conserved J-encoded phenylalanine. The earlier analysis of 450 to 750 of the donors excluded any sequence lacking an unambiguous match to a single V gene segment. In an earlier analysis of around 590 of the donors, a V segment was called functional when productive rearrangements were above 56.7%, and segregating when the standard deviation between donors exceeded 5%. A statistical classification framework was built to diagnose cytomegalovirus status from the catalog of TCR beta chain sequences. A later analysis assigned V and J genes by comparing TCR nucleotide sequences with IMGT/GENE-DB human TR gene sequences. In a later analysis, CDR3 sequences and most-parsimonious VDJ recombination scenarios were assigned using the TCRdist pipeline. A later analysis defined each TCR beta chain by its CDR3 amino acid sequence plus V-gene family, and excluded reads lacking a unique V-gene family. In a later analysis, fewer than 600 highly shared, low-generation-probability nucleotide sequences were removed to address suspected cross-contamination and a sequencing artifact. For each public chain, a later analysis derived a clonal expansion index from normalized ranks of inferred template counts within each repertoire. A later analysis computed generation probabilities with a VDJ recombination model fitted to out-of-frame rearrangements, and checked the results against IGoR. Hypergeometric tests were used in a later analysis to score TCR-TCR, TCR-HLA and TCR-CMV co-occurrence, with a repertoire-size bias correction applied to the TCR pairs. False discovery rates were estimated in a later analysis by permuting HLA or CMV assignments 20 times. In a later analysis, co-occurring TCRs were grouped using DBSCAN, with TCRdist sequence similarity added in when clustering inside HLA-allele-positive subsets. Repertoires with fewer than 30,000 or more than 120,000 public chains, plus five repertoires with anomalous nucleotide sharing, were excluded from co-occurrence clustering. Imported from immuneACCESS, the table was reduced by TCRdb to in-frame sequences with V and J called. These copies leave out some clones; in studies compared against another copy, an unresolved V gene accounts for under half, and the cause of the remainder is not known. From that table come the V and J calls and clone size; the DNA was used to work out D and trimming. The sample records approximately 130,000 clones, around 80% of which are singletons. 3% to 4% of the sample is held by the ten biggest clonotypes.

Points on this clone: Its antigen is currently not known. No much larger clone is present one base from it, and per-base qualities are unavailable.

CDR1 SEHNR and CDR2 FQNEAQ are derived from the germline V gene (reference sequence). V is clipped by 5 bases and J by 6 bases, and the sequence between their germline boundaries is 10 bases long. The CDR3 sequence holds 12 residues, the cysteine and phenylalanine included. Kept here is only the CDR3 DNA, which spans 36 bases and is read in frame from base 1. The receptor comes from a woman between 40 and 50 years old in good health and CMV-seronegative. In this chain, TRBV7-9 is recombined with TRBJ1-1, with the identity of the D gene unclear. Source material: PBMCs. The DNA sequence is given as TGTGCCAGCAGCCTCGTTTCGTCTGAAGCTTTCTTT. Its protein is CASSLVSSEAFF.